Given below is one T cell receptor beta chain in context. The target antigen is unknown. This sample was taken from a study of beta chain features in type 1 diabetes. Whole-study context: Healthy donors resembled patients in age, gender and cell yields. Study-level findings and limits: For type 1 diabetes patients, VDJ junctions showed fewer insertions and more deletions. The study found moderately but significantly shorter TCRB CDR3s in all four CD4+ subsets of Type 1 diabetes patients.

What was sequenced were expressed TCRB transcripts, since all of the isolated RNA had been reverse transcribed. Here immunoSEQ multiplex PCR was the method, and the copy in TCRdb shows in-frame clones only, minus some. The table records about 620,000 clones, about 14% of them present only once. This CDR3 has 12 amino acids. Trimming removed 5 bases from V and 4 bases from J, with 5 bases in between. Germline V CDR1 and CDR2: SGHAT, FQNNGV. This sequence was found in a man aged 18 to 30 in good health. Sequenced: naive CD4+ T cells from blood. This chain joins TRBV11-2 and TRBJ1-4, with D unclear. The CDR3 sequence: CASSQFNEKLFF. In DNA form, the CDR3 reads TGTGCCAGCAGCCAATTTAATGAAAAACTGTTTTTT.